These 12 T cell receptor beta chains originate from one sample sequenced in a study of blood T cell repertoires in COVID-19. This table comes from immunoSEQ multiplex PCR, and its TCRdb copy is limited to in-frame clones, with some not included. The repertoire holds hundreds of thousands of clones, with approximately 90% as singletons. The sequencing input was peripheral blood. The origin of the receptors is a young woman with acute or convalescent COVID-19.

The chain is built from TRBV5-1 and TRBJ2-3, with TRBD2 matching 7 bases. From germline, CDR1 is SGHRS and CDR2 YFSETQ. This CDR3 contains 16 residues. The trim removed 0 bases at V and 2 bases at J, leaving 6 bases unmatched. This CDR3 reads CASSLEAGGTTDTQYF. The CDR3 bases are TGCGCCAGCAGCTTGGAGGCCGGGGGGACCACAGATACGCAGTATTTT.

This chain links TRBV5-4 with TRBJ1-1; D is undetermined. Germline CDR1 and CDR2: SGHNT and YYREEE (reference sequence). Trimming removed 2 bases from V and 4 bases from J, with 9 bases in between. This CDR3 has 13 residues. CDR3 residues: CASSFQDPTEAFF. The CDR3 region has the DNA TGTGCCAGCAGCTTCCAGGATCCCACTGAAGCTTTCTTT.

The chain uses TRBV28 and TRBJ1-6, with TRBD1 matching 7 bases. V lost 7 bases to trimming and J lost 10 bases; unmatched junction nucleotides: 7. The CDR3 runs to 13 residues. In germline, CDR1 is MDHEN, CDR2 SYDVKM. CDR3 coding DNA: TGTGCCAGCACCCCACTAGGGGGCTCACCCCTCCACTTT. Translated: CASTPLGGSPLHF.

J is TRBJ2-5 and V is TRBV27; 7 bases are shared with TRBD2. The CDR3 consists of 14 residues. Germline trimming cut 6 bases from V and 1 base from J; bases unmatched to any gene: 5. From germline, CDR1 is MNHEY and CDR2 SMNVEV (reference sequence). The CDR3 protein is CASRGTIPQETQYF. Here the CDR3 DNA reads TGTGCCAGCAGGGGGACTATTCCCCAAGAGACCCAGTACTTC.

This clone showed up just a few times. This sample also contains other DNA sequences that code for the same CDR3. The chain couples TRBV5-4 to TRBJ2-7; 10 bases match TRBD1. Germline V gene lookup returns CDR1 SGHNT and CDR2 YYREEE (reference sequence). V trimming: 4 bases; J trimming: 6 bases; junction bases outside the gene matches: 7. CDR3 length equals 14 residues. The CDR3 DNA sequence: TGTGCCAGCAGCCTGGGACAGGGGCTGGGCGAGCAGTACTTC. It is translated as CASSLGQGLGEQYF.

V and J are TRBV7-9 and TRBJ2-7; weak D call: TRBD1 (6 bases). V shed 7 bases and J shed 3 bases, with 22 bases lying between them. The CDR3 length is 16 residues. Germline CDR1 SEHNR, CDR2 FQNEAQ (reference sequence). The CDR3 loop is CASTPELPGQRYEQYF. In DNA, the CDR3 is TGTGCCAGCACCCCCGAACTACCGGGACAACGCTACGAGCAGTACTTC.

This clone appeared once. Other nucleotide sequences in the sample specify the same CDR3. This chain uses TRBV5-1 with TRBJ1-2; no clear D. Trimming took off 1 base at V and 4 bases at J, with 11 bases between the two ends. This CDR3 contains 14 residues. CDR1 is SGHRS and CDR2 is YFSETQ in the germline V gene. CDR3: CASSLSPGGYGYTF. As DNA, the CDR3 is TGCGCCAGCAGCTTGAGTCCAGGTGGCTATGGCTACACCTTC.

The rearrangement links TRBV5-1 to TRBJ1-3; no reliable D call. Per the germline V gene, CDR1 is SGHRS and CDR2 is YFSETQ. This CDR3 spans 14 amino acids. Trimming left V 9 bases short and J 0 bases short, with 13 bases between. CDR3 residues: CAIRRGPSGNTIYF. The CDR3 coding sequence is TGCGCCATCCGGCGAGGCCCCTCTGGAAACACCATATATTTT.

The genes are TRBV29-1 and TRBJ1-3; tentatively, D is TRBD1 (5 bases). V shed 6 bases and J shed 6 bases, with 9 bases lying between them. The CDR3 runs to 11 residues. Germline lookup yields CDR1 SQVTM and CDR2 ANQGSEA. The CDR3 protein is CSVAGKNTIYF. The CDR3 nucleotides are TGCAGCGTGGCAGGGAAAAACACCATATATTTT.

V gene TRBV11-2 combines with J gene TRBJ2-7; 15 positions match TRBD2. The junction had 11 bases not matched to a gene; V was cut back by 5 bases and J by 3 bases. From germline, CDR1 is SGHAT and CDR2 FQNNGV. This CDR3 is built from 18 residues. The CDR3: CASSKGLAGGSGDYEQYF. The DNA of the CDR3 is TGTGCCAGCAGCAAGGGACTAGCGGGGGGCTCCGGGGACTACGAGCAGTACTTC.

Written as DNA, the CDR3 is TGTGCCAGCAGCCTGGGACAGGTGGGAGACGAGCAGTACTTC. Its translation: CASSLGQVGDEQYF. The rearrangement links TRBV7-9 to TRBJ2-7; 8 bases fit TRBD1. V dropped 5 bases and J dropped 5; count of bases not matched to a gene: 8. CDR1 is SEHNR, CDR2 FQNEAQ, per germline (reference sequence). The CDR3 loop spans 14 amino acids.

The chain employs TRBV5-4 and TRBJ2-1; possibly TRBD2 for D (5 bases). The germline CDR1 and CDR2 sequences are SGHNT and YYREEE (reference sequence). This CDR3 has 13 amino acids. The V and J ends lost 1 base and 10 bases respectively, with 12 bases between them. Written as DNA, the CDR3 is TGTGCCAGCAGCTTGTATAACCGCGGGGAGCAGTTCTTC. Translated, it gives CASSLYNRGEQFF.